Listed below are T cell receptor beta chains from one sample, sequenced in a study of cytomegalovirus exposure and HLA in healthy donors. Assay used: immunoSEQ multiplex PCR; TCRdb lists only in-frame clones, some missing. The data hold 150,000 to 200,000 clones, with 60% to 85% observed a single time. The specimen was PBMCs. The receptor set was obtained from a woman in her 30s in good health and CMV-seronegative. Each CDR3 is given with its conserved first and last residue.

j_call,v_call,cdr3_aa
TRBJ2-1,TRBV4-1,CASSYGGRGEQFF
TRBJ1-4,TRBV5-1,CASSLGNSVNEKLFF
TRBJ1-6,TRBV11-2,CASSFLQGATPLHF
TRBJ2-7,TRBV6-6,CASSGGDRGKYF
TRBJ2-3,TRBV12-5,CASGSRQEVSDTQYF
TRBJ1-1,TRBV2,CASRSGQRNTEAFF
TRBJ2-5,TRBV7-6,CASSLLAETQYF
TRBJ2-1,TRBV5-1,CASSLNRENEQFF
TRBJ1-5,TRBV18,CASSSTTGTGRNQPQHF
TRBJ2-3,TRBV5-4,CASSWPGSTDTQYF
TRBJ2-3,TRBV5-1,CASSLSRTSGGTTDTQYF
TRBJ1-5,TRBV2,CASSKQEGQPQHF
TRBJ2-2,TRBV27,CASRGLGAVGTGELFF
TRBJ2-7,TRBV27,CASRGQGKGRYEQYF
TRBJ2-1,TRBV13,CASSSDRVYNEQFF
TRBJ2-7,TRBV7-8,CSSKQRPAYEQYF
TRBJ2-7,TRBV2,CASRWDRASYEQYF
TRBJ2-5,TRBV2,CASTKGTSGGARETQYF
TRBJ1-3,TRBV27,CASRRAASFGNTIYF
TRBJ2-1,TRBV30,CAWGKPGQLYNEQFF
TRBJ2-7,TRBV28,CASSPPEDTTYEQYF
TRBJ2-7,TRBV5-4,CASSRDRVGEQYF
TRBJ1-2,TRBV18,CASSRLNRGQINYGYTF
TRBJ2-4,TRBV5-1,CASSLGTGLFQGNIQYF
TRBJ1-1,TRBV18,CASSPQGANTEAFF
TRBJ2-7,TRBV4-1,CASSHSTGGSYEQYF
TRBJ2-3,TRBV5-1,CASSSPGFGTQYF